The 14 T cell receptor beta chains given below trace back to one sample, sequenced in a study of T cells in localized non-small cell lung cancer. The assay was immunoSEQ multiplex PCR, and TCRdb's table has in-frame clones only and misses some. The sample consists of over 900 clones, roughly 25% of them appearing once. The specimen comprised lung tumor tissue, sampled before any cancer treatment. The receptor source for this set is a male donor aged 60 or over with stage I squamous cell lung carcinoma.

This clone occurred a few times. The CDR3 is CASRKKGDGGPYEQYF. CDR3 DNA sequence: TGTGCCAGTAGGAAAAAGGGGGACGGAGGACCCTACGAGCAGTACTTC. The chain employs TRBV19 and TRBJ2-7; tentatively, D is TRBD1 (6 bases). Per the germline V gene, CDR1 is LNHDA and CDR2 is SQIVND (reference sequence). The V and J ends lost 6 bases and 2 bases respectively, with 20 bases between them. The CDR3 contains 16 residues.

The table lists this clone with a count of one. This chain links TRBV15 with TRBJ2-1, with TRBD2 identical over 8 bases. The CDR3 covers 15 residues. Per the germline V gene, CDR1 is LNHNV and CDR2 is YYDKDF (reference sequence). After removal of 7 bases from V and 0 bases from J, the junction contained 5 bases not matched to a gene. The CDR3 protein is CATIRAGGSYNEQFF. The CDR3 nucleotides read TGTGCCACCATACGTGCGGGGGGCTCCTACAATGAGCAGTTCTTC. The complete variable domain, with remaining parts taken from reference TRBV15 and TRBJ2-1, reads DAMVIQNPRYQVTQFGKPVTLSCSQTLNHNVMYWYQQKSSQAPKLLFHYYDKDFNNEADTPDNFQSRRPNTSFCFLDIRSPGLGDTAMYLCATIRAGGSYNEQFFGPGTRLTVL.

This clone was detected a few times. The chain is built from TRBV15 and TRBJ2-7; D is perhaps TRBD1 or TRBD2 (5 bases each). With 0 bases removed from V and 0 bases from J, the gap between germline ends came to 15 bases. The CDR3 has 17 residues. Germline V gene data show CDR1 as LNHNV and CDR2 as YYDKDF (reference sequence). CDR3 in amino acids: CATSRDAGKRNSYEQYF. The DNA for the CDR3 is TGTGCCACCAGCAGAGACGCAGGGAAGCGGAACTCCTACGAGCAGTACTTC.

V and J are TRBV25-1 and TRBJ2-7, with 9 bases lining up with TRBD1. The V and J ends lost 5 bases and 7 bases, in that order; junction bases with no gene match: 9. Germline V CDR1 and CDR2: MGHDK, SYGVNS. The CDR3 extends over 14 amino acids. In DNA, the CDR3 is TGTGCCAGCAGTACGGGACAGGGATATAGGGAGCAGTACTTC. Amino acid sequence: CASSTGQGYREQYF.

The V call is TRBV11-3, the J call TRBJ2-1, with D hard to call. Between the trimmed V and J ends, which lost 5 bases and 0 bases, there was a span of 8 bases. The CDR3 sequence is 14 residues long. CDR1 is SGHNT and CDR2 is YENEEA in the germline V gene. The CDR3 protein is CASSTRSSYNEQFF. CDR3 nucleotides: TGTGCCAGCAGCACCAGATCCTCCTACAATGAGCAGTTCTTC.

By sample fraction, this clone is medium-sized (0.01 to 0.1%). The gene calls are TRBV11-3 and TRBJ2-5, with 8 positions matching TRBD1. V shed 3 bases, J shed 3 bases, and the junction held 3 bases outside the gene matches. This CDR3 has 14 amino acids. Per germline, CDR1 SGHNT and CDR2 YENEEA. The CDR3 sequence: CASSLTGEEETQYF. The CDR3 bases are TGTGCCAGCAGCTTGACAGGGGAAGAAGAGACCCAGTACTTC. The full variable domain, completed using reference TRBV11-3 and TRBJ2-5, is EAGVVQSPRYKIIEKKQPVAFWCNPISGHNTLYWYLQNLGQGPELLIRYENEEAVDDSQLPKDRFSAERLKGVDSTLKIQPAELGDSAVYLCASSLTGEEETQYFGPGTRLLVL.

This chain joins TRBV9 and TRBJ2-7; D uncertain. Between the trimmed V and J ends, which lost 4 bases and 0 bases, there was a span of 11 bases. CDR1 and CDR2 (germline): SGDLS, YYNGEE. This CDR3 has 14 amino acids. CDR3 sequence: CASSLTISSYEQYF. The CDR3 coding sequence is TGTGCCAGCAGCCTTACGATCTCCTCCTACGAGCAGTACTTC.

CDR3 in amino acids: CASSQLISGRALNEQFF. The CDR3 region has the DNA TGTGCCAGCAGCCAATTGATCAGCGGGAGGGCTTTAAATGAGCAGTTCTTC. The V and J genes are TRBV14 and TRBJ2-1, with 10 bases fitting TRBD2. In germline, CDR1 is SGHDN, CDR2 FVKESK. This CDR3 spans 17 amino acids. With V trimmed by 2 bases and J by 7 bases, 11 bases remained unmatched.

The chain links TRBV18 to TRBJ2-7; D is possibly TRBD2 (5 bases). The CDR3 has 16 residues. The V end lost 2 bases, the J end lost 0 bases, and 14 bases lay between the germline ends. CDR1 KGHSH and CDR2 LQKENI come from the germline V gene. This chain's CDR3 is CASSPIWGVDSYEQYF. CDR3 sequence (DNA): TGTGCCAGCTCACCAATTTGGGGAGTTGACTCCTACGAGCAGTACTTC.

This chain joins TRBV6-8 and TRBJ1-1; TRBD1 matches at 9 bases. Germline values: CDR1 MNHGY, CDR2 SAAAGT. After removal of 4 bases from V and 4 bases from J, the junction contained 7 bases not matched to a gene. CDR3 size: 15 residues. The CDR3 sequence: CASSFHRGPGTEAFF. For the CDR3, the DNA is TGTGCCAGCAGTTTCCACAGGGGGCCGGGCACTGAAGCTTTCTTT.

By sample fraction, this clone is large. This chain uses TRBV6-8 with TRBJ1-1; D call uncertain. The germline CDR1 and CDR2 sequences are MNHGY and SAAAGT. With 7 bases removed from V and 3 bases from J, the gap between germline ends came to 9 bases. The CDR3 sequence is 12 residues long. CDR3 amino acids: CASNRGYTEAFF. The DNA for the CDR3 is TGTGCCAGCAACCGGGGTTACACTGAAGCTTTCTTT.

The V and J genes are TRBV10-2 and TRBJ1-4; D might be TRBD1 (5 bases). Germline V gene sequence: CDR1 WSHSY, CDR2 SAAADI. Deletions cut 7 bases from V and 8 bases from J, with 11 bases between. This CDR3 spans 12 amino acids. The CDR3 DNA is TGCGCCAGCAAGAATTCAGGGGAAAAACTGTTTTTT. This gives the protein CASKNSGEKLFF.

The sample holds a few counts of this clone. The chain links TRBV28 to TRBJ1-2; 8 bases are a match to TRBD1. The CDR3 loop spans 13 amino acids. The germline V gene encodes CDR1 MDHEN and CDR2 SYDVKM. V dropped 5 bases and J dropped 7; count of bases not matched to a gene: 6. CDR3 DNA sequence: TGTGCCAGCAGTCGACAGGGGCTTTTTGGCTACACCTTC. This encodes CASSRQGLFGYTF.

This clone was detected a few times. The chain combines TRBV19 with TRBJ2-1; 11 bases map to TRBD2. Germline V lookup: CDR1 LNHDA, CDR2 SQIVND (reference sequence). This CDR3 is built from 18 residues. Trimming took 3 bases from V and 0 from J; bases not matched to a gene: 7. CDR3 amino acids: CASSMWLAGGSSYNEQFF. The DNA of the CDR3 is TGTGCCAGTAGTATGTGGCTAGCGGGAGGTAGCTCCTACAATGAGCAGTTCTTC. Drawing the rest from reference TRBV19 and TRBJ2-1, the complete variable domain is DGGITQSPKYLFRKEGQNVTLSCEQNLNHDAMYWYRQDPGQGLRLIYYSQIVNDFQKGDIAEGYSVSREKKESFPLTVTSAQKNPTAFYLCASSMWLAGGSSYNEQFFGPGTRLTVL.